The present TCR beta chain was sequenced within a study of blood T cell repertoires in COVID-19. Study overall: Whether acute or convalescent, the COVID-19 samples came from the United States, Italy and Spain. Sample material is recorded as cDNA or gDNA derived from T cells, B-cell-depleted T cells, or PBMCs.

CDR1 and CDR2 (germline): LGHDT, YNNKEL (reference sequence). The CDR3 spans 17 residues. V was clipped by 1 base and J by 6 bases, with 18 bases between them. Original processing methods: Using reference gene primer amplification, nucleated cell counts were estimated. Data came from immunoSEQ multiplex PCR; TCRdb stores just in-frame clones and leaves some out. The V and J calls and the clone size are those of that table, but D and trimming were determined from the DNA. The sample records more than 60,000 clones, roughly 86% being singletons. V gene TRBV3-1 (or the pseudogene TRBV3-2) combines with J gene TRBJ2-2; no definite D call. The clonotype comes from a woman aged 50 to 65 with active or convalescent COVID-19. Material: peripheral blood. CDR3 DNA: TGTGCCAGCAGCCAAGGGGCCCCGGTTGGCTTATCCGGGGAGCTGTTTTTT. As protein: CASSQGAPVGLSGELFF.